Below are 23 T cell receptor beta chains sequenced from a single sample in a study of radiotherapy plus CTLA-4 blockade in lung cancer. The repertoire was sequenced with immunoSEQ multiplex PCR; TCRdb's copy has only in-frame clones and lacks some. The sample has 75,000 to 100,000 clones, 75% to 85% seen once. The sample here was peripheral blood, taken from a patient treated with radiotherapy plus ipilimumab. These receptor sequences come from a human donor with non-small cell lung cancer who had a partial response to radiotherapy plus ipilimumab.

The rearrangement uses TRBV6-6 and TRBJ2-7, with TRBD1 as a possible D gene (6 bases). CDR3 length: 14 amino acids. Trimming removed 2 bases from V and 2 bases from J, with 10 bases in between. Germline CDR1 MNHNY, CDR2 SVGAGI (reference sequence). CDR3 loop: CASSYGDTPYEQYF. CDR3 bases: TGTGCCAGCAGTTACGGGGACACACCCTACGAGCAGTACTTC.

This sequence joins TRBV5-1 and TRBJ1-1, with 8 bases lining up with TRBD1. CDR3 length: 16 amino acids. Losses at the gene ends were 4 bases for V and 0 bases for J; bases not matched to a gene: 8. Germline V gives CDR1 SGHRS, CDR2 YFSETQ. The CDR3 DNA reads TGCGCCAGCAGCCCCGATCGGACAGGGATGAACACTGAAGCTTTCTTT. Translation gives CASSPDRTGMNTEAFF.

The chain employs TRBV5-1 and TRBJ2-5; a weak D match, TRBD1 (5 bases). Germline V gene data show CDR1 as SGHRS and CDR2 as YFSETQ. Trimming took off 4 bases at V and 1 base at J, with 11 bases between the two ends. The CDR3 is made up of 14 amino acids. The CDR3 region has the DNA TGCGCCAGCAGCCCGACAGCCCTCCAAGAGACCCAGTACTTC. This sequence encodes CASSPTALQETQYF. Looking up the rest from reference TRBV5-1 and TRBJ2-5 gives the full variable domain: KAGVTQTPRYLIKTRGQQVTLSCSPISGHRSVSWYQQTPGQGLQFLFEYFSETQRNKGNFPGRFSGRQFSNSRSEMNVSTLELGDSALYLCASSPTALQETQYFGPGTRLLVL.

The chain has TRBV19 and TRBJ2-1, with 13 bases lining up with TRBD2. Germline V gives CDR1 LNHDA, CDR2 SQIVND (reference sequence). This CDR3 has 21 amino acids. V was clipped by 2 bases and J by 1 base; unmatched bases: 14. CDR3 region: CASSILYAGLAGTGSYNEQFF. The CDR3, as DNA: TGTGCCAGTAGTATATTATATGCGGGACTAGCGGGAACAGGGTCCTACAATGAGCAGTTCTTC.

V gene TRBV7-2 combines with J gene TRBJ2-1; 10 nucleotides match TRBD2. Germline V gene lookup returns CDR1 SGHTA and CDR2 FQGNSA. J gave up 3 bases and V 5 bases, and 4 bases lay outside the gene matches. CDR3 size: 15 residues. The CDR3 nucleotides read TGTGCCAGCAGCCTACGACTAGCGGGCTACAATGAGCAGTTCTTC. Amino acids: CASSLRLAGYNEQFF. Supplemented by reference TRBV7-2 and TRBJ2-1, the full variable domain reads GAGVSQSPSNKVTEKGKDVELRCDPISGHTALYWYRQSLGQGLEFLIYFQGNSAPDKSGLPSDRFSAERTGGSVSTLTIQRTQQEDSAVYLCASSLRLAGYNEQFFGPGTRLTVL.

The chain employs TRBV6-5 and TRBJ2-2; TRBD2 aligns across 8 bases. Germline CDR1 MNHEY, CDR2 SVGAGI. The CDR3 is 16 residues long. V was clipped by 2 bases and J by 0 bases; unmatched bases: 2. CDR3 region: CASSYQLAANTGELFF. As DNA, the CDR3 is TGTGCCAGCAGTTACCAACTAGCGGCGAACACCGGGGAGCTGTTTTTT.

The chain links TRBV6-5 to TRBJ2-3, with D possibly matching TRBD2 (6 bases). Per the germline V gene, CDR1 is MNHEY and CDR2 is SVGAGI. Deletions cut 5 bases from V and 4 bases from J, with 13 bases between. The CDR3 length is 14 residues. The CDR3 bases are TGTGCCAGCAGTGGACGGACTACCCCAGATACGCAGTATTTT. Translated: CASSGRTTPDTQYF.

The chain has TRBV18 and TRBJ1-1; possibly TRBD1 for D (5 bases). The CDR3 length is 15 residues. V was clipped by 0 bases and J by 5 bases, with 13 bases between them. Germline CDR1 reads KGHSH; CDR2 reads LQKENI. The CDR3 protein is CASSPPGREGTEAFF. CDR3 sequence (DNA): TGTGCCAGCTCACCACCGGGGAGGGAGGGGACTGAAGCTTTCTTT.

A few counts support this clone. V usage is TRBV5-6 and J usage is TRBJ1-2, with D perhaps matching TRBD1 (6 bases). Trimming shortened V by 1 base and J by 2 bases, and 9 bases separated the two germline ends. This CDR3 contains 14 residues. Germline V gene sequence: CDR1 SGHDT, CDR2 YYEEEE. The CDR3 is CASSLYRENYGYTF. DNA for the CDR3: TGTGCCAGCAGCTTGTACAGGGAGAACTATGGCTACACCTTC.

The chain joins TRBV5-1 to TRBJ1-1; TRBD1 matches 8 bases. Trimming at V came to 1 base and at J to 5 bases, leaving 7 bases not matched to a gene. Per germline, CDR1 SGHRS and CDR2 YFSETQ. This CDR3 comprises 15 residues. The chain's CDR3 is CASSLQGAGGTEAFF. CDR3 nucleotide sequence: TGCGCCAGCAGCTTGCAGGGGGCTGGGGGGACTGAAGCTTTCTTT. Full variable domain (rest looked up from reference TRBV5-1 and TRBJ1-1): KAGVTQTPRYLIKTRGQQVTLSCSPISGHRSVSWYQQTPGQGLQFLFEYFSETQRNKGNFPGRFSGRQFSNSRSEMNVSTLELGDSALYLCASSLQGAGGTEAFFGQGTRLTVV.

This clone was observed many times. The chain couples TRBV29-1 to TRBJ1-1, with no clear D. CDR1 SQVTM and CDR2 ANQGSEA come from the germline V gene. Deletions cut 7 bases from V and 0 bases from J, with 6 bases between. CDR3 length: 11 amino acids. This chain's CDR3 is CSATLNTEAFF. CDR3 coding DNA: TGCAGCGCCACATTGAACACTGAAGCTTTCTTT.

The V call is TRBV28, the J call TRBJ1-2, with D uncertain. Germline V gene lookup returns CDR1 MDHEN and CDR2 SYDVKM. Trimming removed 2 bases from V and 1 base from J, with 8 bases in between. The CDR3 runs 14 residues. Written as DNA, the CDR3 is TGTGCCAGCAGTTTAACGCAGGTTAACTATGGCTACACCTTC. Its translation is CASSLTQVNYGYTF.

This chain joins TRBV6-6 and TRBJ1-2; D gene ambiguous. The CDR3 runs 13 residues. Germline V gene data show CDR1 as MNHNY and CDR2 as SVGAGI (reference sequence). The V and J ends lost 2 bases and 2 bases respectively, with 6 bases between them. The chain's CDR3 is CASSYGQNYGYTF. The DNA for the CDR3 is TGTGCCAGCAGTTACGGCCAGAACTATGGCTACACCTTC.

V and J are TRBV7-9 and TRBJ1-1, with D perhaps matching TRBD1 (5 bases). Trimming pared 1 base from V and 1 base from J, leaving 10 bases between. Germline loops: CDR1 SEHNR, CDR2 FQNEAQ (reference sequence). CDR3 length equals 15 residues. The CDR3 DNA is TGTGCCAGCAGCTTAGTGGGGGGACCGAACACTGAAGCTTTCTTT. Its protein is CASSLVGGPNTEAFF.

The chain uses TRBV21-1 and TRBJ1-4. TRBV21-1 is described as a pseudogene. This CDR3 has 11 amino acids. The CDR3 DNA reads TGTGCCAGCAGCAATGTATCTTTCCCCTCGTTT. It translates to CASSNVSFPSF.

This clone showed up just a few times. The chain carries TRBV4-1 and TRBJ1-4, with 7 bases fitting TRBD1. V gave up 1 base and J gave up 8 bases; unmatched junction bases: 10. This CDR3 contains 16 residues. Germline V gene data show CDR1 as MGHRA and CDR2 as YSYEKL. DNA for the CDR3: TGCGCCAGCAGCCAAGGGACGACAGGGTCAGGAGAAAAACTGTTTTTT. This sequence encodes CASSQGTTGSGEKLFF.

J is TRBJ2-1 and V is TRBV10-2; 9 positions match TRBD2. Germline CDR1 reads WSHSY; CDR2 reads SAAADI. The junction had 14 bases not matched to a gene; V was cut back by 9 bases and J by 2 bases. The CDR3 is 17 amino acids. This CDR3 is CARILGLARRTYNEQFF. The CDR3 coding sequence is TGCGCCAGGATCCTCGGACTAGCGAGAAGGACCTACAATGAGCAGTTCTTC.

This clone was seen at least ten times. The CDR3 reads CASSSHGMGEKLFF. The CDR3 DNA reads TGTGCCAGCAGTTCACACGGCATGGGCGAAAAACTGTTTTTT. The rearrangement links TRBV25-1 to TRBJ1-4; D unresolved. The CDR3 length is 14 residues. Germline CDR1 and CDR2: MGHDK and SYGVNS. Trimming shortened V by 5 bases and J by 8 bases, and 15 bases separated the two germline ends.

This clone was observed a handful of times. The rearrangement links TRBV19 to TRBJ1-4, with D possibly matching TRBD1 (6 bases). V lost 3 bases, J lost 7 bases, and 12 bases lay in between. Germline loops: CDR1 LNHDA, CDR2 SQIVND (reference sequence). The CDR3 sequence is 14 residues long. CDR3 coding DNA: TGTGCCAGTAGTATCGGCAGGGGTGGTGAAAAACTGTTTTTT. This translates into CASSIGRGGEKLFF.

This sequence joins TRBV27 and TRBJ1-1; D ambiguous. CDR1 is MNHEY and CDR2 is SMNVEV in the germline V gene (reference sequence). V was pared by 4 bases and J by 6 bases, with 15 bases between. The CDR3 runs 14 residues. CDR3 loop: CASSSRRGRAEAFF. CDR3 coding DNA: TGTGCCAGCAGTTCTCGACGGGGTCGGGCTGAAGCTTTCTTT.

This clone was detected only once. The chain joins TRBV6-5 to TRBJ1-5; D uncertain. The CDR3 is 14 residues long. Germline V gene data show CDR1 as MNHEY and CDR2 as SVGAGI. V shed 4 bases and J shed 0 bases, with 7 bases lying between them. This chain's CDR3 is CASSSGDSNQPQHF. The CDR3, as DNA: TGTGCCAGCAGTTCCGGTGATAGCAATCAGCCCCAGCATTTT.

This clone came up once. The chain carries TRBV7-3 and TRBJ2-2, with 7 bases aligning to TRBD2. The CDR3 spans 16 residues. V shed 6 bases and J 1 base; nucleotides not matched to a gene: 8. Germline CDR1 reads SGHTA; CDR2 reads FQGTGA. The CDR3 bases are TGTGCCAGCAGTCATGCTAGCGGAGTGAACACCGGGGAGCTGTTTTTT. Residues: CASSHASGVNTGELFF. The variable domain in full, with the rest retrieved from reference TRBV7-3 and TRBJ2-2, is GAGVSQTPSNKVTEKGKYVELRCDPISGHTALYWYRQSLGQGPEFLIYFQGTGAADDSGLPNDRFFAVRPEGSVSTLKIQRTERGDSAVYLCASSHASGVNTGELFFGEGSRLTVL.

The V gene is TRBV7-2, the J gene TRBJ2-7; 7 bases agree with TRBD1. CDR3 length: 16 residues. With 1 base clipped from V and 4 bases from J, the junction kept 10 bases outside the gene matches. The germline V gene has CDR1 SGHTA and CDR2 FQGNSA. The CDR3 is CASSLGSRGQIYEQYF. The CDR3, as DNA: TGTGCCAGCAGCTTAGGGTCTCGGGGACAGATATACGAGCAGTACTTC. Full variable domain (outside the CDR3, taken from reference TRBV7-2 and TRBJ2-7): GAGVSQSPSNKVTEKGKDVELRCDPISGHTALYWYRQSLGQGLEFLIYFQGNSAPDKSGLPSDRFSAERTGGSVSTLTIQRTQQEDSAVYLCASSLGSRGQIYEQYFGPGTRLTVT.